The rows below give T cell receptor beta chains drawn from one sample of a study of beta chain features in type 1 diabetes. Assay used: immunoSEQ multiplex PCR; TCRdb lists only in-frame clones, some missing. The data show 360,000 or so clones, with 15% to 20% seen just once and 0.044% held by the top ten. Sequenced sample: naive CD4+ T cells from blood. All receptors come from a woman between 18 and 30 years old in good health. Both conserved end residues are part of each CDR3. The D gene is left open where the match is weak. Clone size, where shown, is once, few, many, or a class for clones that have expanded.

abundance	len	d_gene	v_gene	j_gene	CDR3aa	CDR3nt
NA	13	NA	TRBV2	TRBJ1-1	CASSGGRNTEAFF	TGTGCCAGCAGTGGGGGCCGGAACACTGAAGCTTTCTTT
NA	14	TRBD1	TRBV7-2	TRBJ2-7	CASRPGTGGYEQYF	TGTGCCAGCAGACCCGGGACAGGCGGCTACGAGCAGTACTTC
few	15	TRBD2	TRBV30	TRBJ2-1	CAWTSGGAGYNEQFF	TGTGCCTGGACTAGCGGGGGGGCCGGCTACAATGAGCAGTTCTTC
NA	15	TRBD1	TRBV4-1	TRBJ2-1	CASSQAGTGDNEQFF	TGCGCCAGCAGCCAGGCCGGGACAGGGGACAATGAGCAGTTCTTC
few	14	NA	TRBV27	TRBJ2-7	CASKGGTSTYEQYF	TGTGCCAGCAAGGGCGGGACTTCCACCTACGAGCAGTACTTC
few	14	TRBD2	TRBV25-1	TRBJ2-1	CASSEGLAGDEQFF	TGTGCCAGCAGTGAAGGACTAGCGGGAGACGAGCAGTTCTTC
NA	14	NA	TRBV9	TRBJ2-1	CASSAGGEYNEQFF	TGTGCCAGCAGCGCCGGGGGTGAGTACAATGAGCAGTTCTTC
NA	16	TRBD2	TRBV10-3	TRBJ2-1	CAISVSGGLSYNEQFF	TGTGCCATCAGTGTTAGCGGGGGGCTCTCCTACAATGAGCAGTTCTTC
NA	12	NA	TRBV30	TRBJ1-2	CAWSLGGGGYTF	TGTGCCTGGAGTTTAGGGGGGGGTGGCTACACCTTC
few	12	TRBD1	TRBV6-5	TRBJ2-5	CATRTGQETQYF	TGTGCCACCAGGACAGGGCAAGAGACCCAGTACTTC
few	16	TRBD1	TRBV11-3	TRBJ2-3	CASSLAPGTGGDTQYF	TGTGCCAGCAGCTTAGCCCCTGGGACAGGGGGAGATACGCAGTATTTT
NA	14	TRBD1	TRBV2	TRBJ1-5	CASSVTGGAQPQHF	TGTGCCAGCAGTGTAACAGGGGGTGCCCAGCCCCAGCATTTT
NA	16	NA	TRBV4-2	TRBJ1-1	CASSQEGGRPGTEAFF	TGTGCCAGCAGCCAAGAGGGAGGCAGACCTGGTACTGAAGCTTTCTTT
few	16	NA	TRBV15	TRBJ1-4	CATSSRDPQGNEKLFF	TGTGCCACCAGCAGTCGAGACCCCCAGGGGAATGAAAAACTGTTTTTT
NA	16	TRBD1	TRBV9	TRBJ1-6	CASSVFSTGDNSPLHF	TGTGCCAGCAGCGTATTTTCGACAGGGGATAATTCACCCCTCCACTTT
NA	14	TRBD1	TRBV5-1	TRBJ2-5	CASSFEQGQETQYF	TGCGCCAGCAGCTTCGAACAGGGGCAAGAGACCCAGTACTTC
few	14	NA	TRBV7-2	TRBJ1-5	CASSLGRGNQPQHF	TGTGCCAGCAGCTTAGGCAGGGGCAATCAGCCCCAGCATTTT
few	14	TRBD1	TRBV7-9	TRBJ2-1	CASSFSTGVDEQFF	TGTGCCAGCAGCTTCTCGACAGGGGTCGATGAGCAGTTCTTC
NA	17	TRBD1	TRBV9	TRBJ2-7	CASSVGGATGADYEQYF	TGTGCCAGCAGCGTAGGAGGGGCTACAGGGGCAGACTACGAGCAGTACTTC
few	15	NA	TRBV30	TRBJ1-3	CAWSVVTSSGNTIYF	TGTGCCTGGAGTGTGGTCACATCCTCTGGAAACACCATATATTTT
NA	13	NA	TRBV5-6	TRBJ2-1	CASSSGQYNEQFF	TGTGCCAGCAGCTCCGGACAGTACAATGAGCAGTTCTTC
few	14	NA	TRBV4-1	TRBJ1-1	CASSQVDSNTEAFF	TGCGCCAGCAGCCAAGTCGACAGTAACACTGAAGCTTTCTTT
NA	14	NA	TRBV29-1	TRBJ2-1	CSAGWETRSNEQFF	TGCAGCGCCGGATGGGAGACCCGTTCCAATGAGCAGTTCTTC
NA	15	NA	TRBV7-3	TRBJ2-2	CASSLRRGNTGELFF	TGTGCCAGCAGCTTAAGAAGGGGGAACACCGGGGAGCTGTTTTTT
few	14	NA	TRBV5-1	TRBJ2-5	CASRVDTAMETQYF	TGCGCCAGCAGAGTGGACACGGCTATGGAGACCCAGTACTTC
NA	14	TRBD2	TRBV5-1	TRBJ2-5	CASSRTSGKETQYF	TGCGCCAGCAGCAGGACTAGCGGAAAAGAGACCCAGTACTTC
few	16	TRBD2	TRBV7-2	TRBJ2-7	CASSPSLTSGPYEQYF	TGTGCCAGCAGCCCTTCCCTGACTAGCGGACCCTACGAGCAGTACTTC